A selection of T cell receptor beta chains follows, all from one sample in a study of OX40 agonist ivuxolimab in advanced cancers. Produced via immunoSEQ multiplex PCR; TCRdb's table is partial and in-frame only. Of 96,000 or so clones in the sample, under 85% are singletons; the top ten hold about 5.8%. Sequencing used CD4+ or CD8+ T cells sorted from blood, obtained in a trial of the OX40 agonist ivuxolimab. These receptors were taken from an adult with an advanced solid tumor such as melanoma, head and neck, liver or kidney cancer. Each CDR3 is given with its conserved first and last residue. Fields, in order: D gene, V gene, clone size, J gene, CDR3 DNA, CDR3 protein. A D gene is named only where the DNA matches it firmly. Size values are once, few and many counts, or a class for expanded clones, and some rows have none.

D gene: .
V gene: TRBV30
clone size: once
J gene: TRBJ2-7
CDR3 DNA: TGTGCCTGGAAATCGGGGACCTACGAGCAGTACTTC
CDR3 protein: CAWKSGTYEQYF

D gene: .
V gene: TRBV15
clone size: .
J gene: TRBJ1-5
CDR3 DNA: TGTGCCACCAGCCCCCATGGGGGGAGCAATCAGCCCCAGCATTTT
CDR3 protein: CATSPHGGSNQPQHF

D gene: TRBD1
V gene: TRBV7-2
clone size: once
J gene: TRBJ2-3
CDR3 DNA: TGTGCCAGCAGCCCTAGGACAGGGGGCGCAGATACGCAGTATTTT
CDR3 protein: CASSPRTGGADTQYF

D gene: .
V gene: TRBV5-6
clone size: .
J gene: TRBJ2-7
CDR3 DNA: TGTGCCAGCAGCAGAGGACAGTCCTACGAGCAGTACTTC
CDR3 protein: CASSRGQSYEQYF

D gene: TRBD2
V gene: TRBV5-8
clone size: .
J gene: TRBJ2-5
CDR3 DNA: TGTGCCAGCAGCTTGGGCACGAAGGGACTAGGGGGAGAGACCCAGTACTTC
CDR3 protein: CASSLGTKGLGGETQYF

D gene: .
V gene: TRBV10-1
clone size: .
J gene: TRBJ2-7
CDR3 DNA: TGCGCCAGCAGTGTGTCGTCTTCTTCCTACGAGCAGTACTTC
CDR3 protein: CASSVSSSSYEQYF

D gene: .
V gene: TRBV29-1
clone size: .
J gene: TRBJ2-3
CDR3 DNA: TGCAGCGTTCCGGGACTTACCACAGATACGCAGTATTTT
CDR3 protein: CSVPGLTTDTQYF

D gene: .
V gene: TRBV6-6
clone size: .
J gene: TRBJ2-7
CDR3 DNA: TGTGCCAGCAGTTCCCAGGGGTTTGCCTACGAGCAGTACTTC
CDR3 protein: CASSSQGFAYEQYF

D gene: .
V gene: TRBV4-1
clone size: .
J gene: TRBJ1-5
CDR3 DNA: TGCGCCAGCAGCCAAGGGGACATTGACAATCAGCCCCAGCATTTT
CDR3 protein: CASSQGDIDNQPQHF

D gene: TRBD1
V gene: TRBV27
clone size: .
J gene: TRBJ2-6
CDR3 DNA: TGTGCCAGCAGTTTATCCTGGGACAGGCTGAGCTCTGGGGCCAACGTCCTGACTTTC
CDR3 protein: CASSLSWDRLSSGANVLTF

D gene: .
V gene: TRBV2
clone size: .
J gene: TRBJ2-6
CDR3 DNA: TGTGCCAGCAGCGCAGGGTTCGGGGCCAACGTCCTGACTTTC
CDR3 protein: CASSAGFGANVLTF

D gene: .
V gene: TRBV18
clone size: .
J gene: TRBJ2-3
CDR3 DNA: TGTGCCAGCTCACCACTCCTCCGGGACCAAGCCGTCCCCGATACGCAGTATTTT
CDR3 protein: CASSPLLRDQAVPDTQYF

D gene: TRBD2
V gene: TRBV10-2
clone size: .
J gene: TRBJ2-3
CDR3 DNA: TGCGCCAGCAGTGTTAAAAAGGAAATAGCGGGGAATTTT
CDR3 protein: CASSVKKEIAGNF

D gene: .
V gene: TRBV30
clone size: .
J gene: TRBJ1-5
CDR3 DNA: TGTGCCGTGGGGGGGGGTACACGCAATCAGCCCCAGCATTTT
CDR3 protein: CAVGGGTRNQPQHF

D gene: .
V gene: TRBV6-1
clone size: .
J gene: TRBJ2-7
CDR3 DNA: TGTGCCAGCAGTGAGACAGGAAACTCCTACGAGCAGTACTTC
CDR3 protein: CASSETGNSYEQYF

D gene: .
V gene: TRBV18
clone size: .
J gene: TRBJ1-1
CDR3 DNA: TGTGCCAGCTCACCGGACCTTAACACTGAAGCTTTCTTT
CDR3 protein: CASSPDLNTEAFF

D gene: TRBD1
V gene: TRBV5-6
clone size: once
J gene: TRBJ2-2
CDR3 DNA: TGTGCCAGCAACAGGGGCGGAACCGGGGAGCTGTTTTTT
CDR3 protein: CASNRGGTGELFF

D gene: TRBD2
V gene: TRBV6-4
clone size: .
J gene: TRBJ2-1
CDR3 DNA: TGTGCCAGCAGTGAAGGCGGGGGGGCCTCCTACAATGAGCAGTTCTTC
CDR3 protein: CASSEGGGASYNEQFF

D gene: TRBD2
V gene: TRBV6-1
clone size: .
J gene: TRBJ2-7
CDR3 DNA: TGTGCCAGCAGTGTGGCGGACGGACTAGCGCTCTCCTACGAGCAGTACTTC
CDR3 protein: CASSVADGLALSYEQYF

D gene: TRBD2
V gene: TRBV4-2
clone size: .
J gene: TRBJ2-5
CDR3 DNA: TGTGCCAGCAGCCAAGATAACGCCGGGGGGGGAGTAGAGACCCAGTACTTC
CDR3 protein: CASSQDNAGGGVETQYF